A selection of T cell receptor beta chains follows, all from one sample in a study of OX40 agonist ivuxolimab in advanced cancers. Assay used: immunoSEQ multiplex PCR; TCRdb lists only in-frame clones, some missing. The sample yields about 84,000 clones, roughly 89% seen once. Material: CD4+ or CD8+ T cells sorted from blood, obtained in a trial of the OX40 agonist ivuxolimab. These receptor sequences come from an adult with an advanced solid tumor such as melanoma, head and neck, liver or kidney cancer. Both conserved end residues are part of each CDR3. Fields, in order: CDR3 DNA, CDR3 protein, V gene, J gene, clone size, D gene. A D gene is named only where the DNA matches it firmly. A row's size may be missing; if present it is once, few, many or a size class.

CDR3nt: TGTGCCAGCAGCCCCCAGTTAGTTCTGGATCCCAACAATGAGCAGTTCTTC; CDR3aa: CASSPQLVLDPNNEQFF; v_gene: TRBV7-9; j_gene: TRBJ2-1; abundance: .; d_gene: .
CDR3nt: TGTGCCTGGAGTCCCCGGGACTTTAAGTCAGTTAGCTCCTACGAGCAGTACTTC; CDR3aa: CAWSPRDFKSVSSYEQYF; v_gene: TRBV30; j_gene: TRBJ2-7; abundance: .; d_gene: .
CDR3nt: TGTGCCAGCAGCTCCAGAATAGGGACAGCGGCGGAAAAACTGTTTTTT; CDR3aa: CASSSRIGTAAEKLFF; v_gene: TRBV7-6; j_gene: TRBJ1-4; abundance: few; d_gene: TRBD1
CDR3nt: TGTGCCAGCACCTTCGGGGGGGCCAGCTCCTACAATGAGCAGTTCTTC; CDR3aa: CASTFGGASSYNEQFF; v_gene: TRBV28; j_gene: TRBJ2-1; abundance: .; d_gene: TRBD2
CDR3nt: TGTGCCAGCAGTTTATTGACAGGCCCAGCCCACACCATATATTTT; CDR3aa: CASSLLTGPAHTIYF; v_gene: TRBV28; j_gene: TRBJ1-3; abundance: .; d_gene: .
CDR3nt: TGTGCCAGCAGCTTAAGGGAAACAGATACGCAGTATTTT; CDR3aa: CASSLRETDTQYF; v_gene: TRBV7-9; j_gene: TRBJ2-3; abundance: .; d_gene: .
CDR3nt: TGTGCCAGCAGCTTCCCTGGTAGCGCCGGTGGCGAGCAGTACTTC; CDR3aa: CASSFPGSAGGEQYF; v_gene: TRBV7-2; j_gene: TRBJ2-7; abundance: .; d_gene: .
CDR3nt: TGCGCCAGCAGTGCTGGACAGGGCACCTATGGCTACACCTTC; CDR3aa: CASSAGQGTYGYTF; v_gene: TRBV10-1; j_gene: TRBJ1-2; abundance: .; d_gene: TRBD1
CDR3nt: TGTGCCAGCAGTGGACAGGGGGGAACCTATGGCTACACCTTC; CDR3aa: CASSGQGGTYGYTF; v_gene: TRBV2; j_gene: TRBJ1-2; abundance: .; d_gene: TRBD1
CDR3nt: TGTGCCAGCAGCTTCGTAAGTTCACCCCTCCACTTT; CDR3aa: CASSFVSSPLHF; v_gene: TRBV7-8; j_gene: TRBJ1-6; abundance: .; d_gene: .
CDR3nt: TGTGCCAGCAGTTTATATGGCGGAGCTAACTATGGCTACACCTTC; CDR3aa: CASSLYGGANYGYTF; v_gene: TRBV27; j_gene: TRBJ1-2; abundance: .; d_gene: .
CDR3nt: TGTGCCATCAGTGAGTCGGTAGGGGGCCCCTCCTACAATGAGCAGTTCTTC; CDR3aa: CAISESVGGPSYNEQFF; v_gene: TRBV10-3; j_gene: TRBJ2-1; abundance: .; d_gene: TRBD1
CDR3nt: TGTGCCATCAGTGAGTCTACGGGACGGCGCAATCAGCCCCAGCATTTT; CDR3aa: CAISESTGRRNQPQHF; v_gene: TRBV10-3; j_gene: TRBJ1-5; abundance: .; d_gene: .
CDR3nt: TGTGCCAGCAGGCCAGGGGGCACTGAAGCTTTCTTT; CDR3aa: CASRPGGTEAFF; v_gene: TRBV11-2; j_gene: TRBJ1-1; abundance: .; d_gene: TRBD1
CDR3nt: TGTGCCAGCAGAGACCCCGGGGATGAGCAGTTCTTC; CDR3aa: CASRDPGDEQFF; v_gene: TRBV2; j_gene: TRBJ2-1; abundance: .; d_gene: .
CDR3nt: TGTGCCAGCTCACCAGAAGAGACCCAGTACTTC; CDR3aa: CASSPEETQYF; v_gene: TRBV18; j_gene: TRBJ2-5; abundance: .; d_gene: .
CDR3nt: TGTGCCAGCAGTCCCCCCGGGACTGTTCCGAGCACAGATACGCAGTATTTT; CDR3aa: CASSPPGTVPSTDTQYF; v_gene: TRBV27; j_gene: TRBJ2-3; abundance: .; d_gene: .
CDR3nt: TGTGCCAGCAGCAGGCGACCCACCGCATATGGGGACGCTGAAGCTTTCTTT; CDR3aa: CASSRRPTAYGDAEAFF; v_gene: TRBV9; j_gene: TRBJ1-1; abundance: .; d_gene: .
CDR3nt: TGCGCCAGCAGCCCGCAGGGGGCCCCCGGCTACACCTTC; CDR3aa: CASSPQGAPGYTF; v_gene: TRBV4-3; j_gene: TRBJ1-2; abundance: .; d_gene: TRBD1
CDR3nt: TGCAGTGCCCGCTATACAGATACGCAGTATTTT; CDR3aa: CSARYTDTQYF; v_gene: TRBV20-1; j_gene: TRBJ2-3; abundance: .; d_gene: .
CDR3nt: TGCAGCGTTGGGCTTTCGGTAGATACGCAGTATTTT; CDR3aa: CSVGLSVDTQYF; v_gene: TRBV29-1; j_gene: TRBJ2-3; abundance: .; d_gene: .
CDR3nt: TGTGCCAGTAGCCCTCCTAGCGGGAGGAAAAGAAAGTACAATGAGCAGTTCTTC; CDR3aa: CASSPPSGRKRKYNEQFF; v_gene: TRBV19; j_gene: TRBJ2-1; abundance: once; d_gene: TRBD2
CDR3nt: TGTGCCTACTCGGACTGGAACTCTGGAAACACCATATATTTT; CDR3aa: CAYSDWNSGNTIYF; v_gene: TRBV30; j_gene: TRBJ1-3; abundance: .; d_gene: .
CDR3nt: TGTGCCAGCAGCGCACGGACTAGCGGGAGTATTTCCTACGAGCAGTACTTC; CDR3aa: CASSARTSGSISYEQYF; v_gene: TRBV7-8; j_gene: TRBJ2-7; abundance: .; d_gene: TRBD2
CDR3nt: TGTGCCAGCACCTTACCGGGGGTACCTAACTATGGCTACACCTTC; CDR3aa: CASTLPGVPNYGYTF; v_gene: TRBV5-6; j_gene: TRBJ1-2; abundance: .; d_gene: .
CDR3nt: TGCGCCAGCAGACCCCAGACGAACACTGAAGCTTTCTTT; CDR3aa: CASRPQTNTEAFF; v_gene: TRBV5-1; j_gene: TRBJ1-1; abundance: .; d_gene: .
CDR3nt: TGTGCCAGCAGTGTTCGGGAGGGTGCAGATACGCAGTATTTT; CDR3aa: CASSVREGADTQYF; v_gene: TRBV6-1; j_gene: TRBJ2-3; abundance: .; d_gene: TRBD2
CDR3nt: TGTGCCAGCAGTTATGACAGGAACACTGAAGCTTTCTTT; CDR3aa: CASSYDRNTEAFF; v_gene: TRBV5-4; j_gene: TRBJ1-1; abundance: .; d_gene: .
CDR3nt: TGTGCCAGCAGCCAAGATCAAGGGGCGTTTGACACTGAAGCTTTCTTT; CDR3aa: CASSQDQGAFDTEAFF; v_gene: TRBV14; j_gene: TRBJ1-1; abundance: .; d_gene: .
CDR3nt: TGTGCCAGTAGTAGGGCCGGGCCAGGTAACTACGAGCAGTACTTC; CDR3aa: CASSRAGPGNYEQYF; v_gene: TRBV19; j_gene: TRBJ2-7; abundance: .; d_gene: .
CDR3nt: TGCGCCAGCAGCTTGGGACAGAGGGGTGAGCAGTTCTTC; CDR3aa: CASSLGQRGEQFF; v_gene: TRBV5-1; j_gene: TRBJ2-1; abundance: .; d_gene: .
CDR3nt: TGTGCCAGCAGCTTTACCGGGACAGGGGGCATGGGCTACACCTTC; CDR3aa: CASSFTGTGGMGYTF; v_gene: TRBV5-4; j_gene: TRBJ1-2; abundance: .; d_gene: TRBD1
CDR3nt: TGTGCCAGCAGCCCGGGACCGGGCTCCTACGAGCAGTACTTC; CDR3aa: CASSPGPGSYEQYF; v_gene: TRBV7-2; j_gene: TRBJ2-7; abundance: .; d_gene: .
CDR3nt: TGTGCCAGCTCACCATTAGGCAGAAGCAATCAGCCCCAGCATTTT; CDR3aa: CASSPLGRSNQPQHF; v_gene: TRBV18; j_gene: TRBJ1-5; abundance: .; d_gene: .
CDR3nt: TGTGCCAGCAGTGAATGGGGGGCGGAAACTGAAGCTTTCTTT; CDR3aa: CASSEWGAETEAFF; v_gene: TRBV25-1; j_gene: TRBJ1-1; abundance: .; d_gene: .
CDR3nt: TGTGCCAGCAGCAGGGGACTAGCGTCTTACGAGCAGTACTTC; CDR3aa: CASSRGLASYEQYF; v_gene: TRBV5-5; j_gene: TRBJ2-7; abundance: .; d_gene: TRBD2
CDR3nt: TGTGCCAGCAGCGCCCTGGGGCCCGGGGAGACCCAGTACTTC; CDR3aa: CASSALGPGETQYF; v_gene: TRBV9; j_gene: TRBJ2-5; abundance: .; d_gene: .
CDR3nt: TGTGCCAGTAAAGTCGGTTCTCGGAACACTGAAGCTTTCTTT; CDR3aa: CASKVGSRNTEAFF; v_gene: TRBV19; j_gene: TRBJ1-1; abundance: few; d_gene: .
CDR3nt: TGCGCCAGCAGCTCCGGGACTAGCGGGGCGCGCACAGATACGCAGTATTTT; CDR3aa: CASSSGTSGARTDTQYF; v_gene: TRBV5-1; j_gene: TRBJ2-3; abundance: .; d_gene: TRBD2
CDR3nt: TGTGCCAGCAGCGAGCGGACAGTTTATAGCAATCAGCCCCAGCATTTT; CDR3aa: CASSERTVYSNQPQHF; v_gene: TRBV7-2; j_gene: TRBJ1-5; abundance: .; d_gene: .
CDR3nt: TGTGCCAGCAGTGCAGCGGGACTAGCGGGAAGAGAGACCCAGTACTTC; CDR3aa: CASSAAGLAGRETQYF; v_gene: TRBV28; j_gene: TRBJ2-5; abundance: .; d_gene: TRBD2
CDR3nt: TGTGCCAGCAGTGAAAACAACTTAGCGGGAGCGGTAGATACGCAGTATTTT; CDR3aa: CASSENNLAGAVDTQYF; v_gene: TRBV6-1; j_gene: TRBJ2-3; abundance: .; d_gene: TRBD2
CDR3nt: TGTGCCAGCAGTTTAACAGGGAGAGATTCACCCCTCCACTTT; CDR3aa: CASSLTGRDSPLHF; v_gene: TRBV28; j_gene: TRBJ1-6; abundance: .; d_gene: .
CDR3nt: TGTGCCAGCAGCCAAAACTCCCTAGCGGGGTACGAGCAGTACTTC; CDR3aa: CASSQNSLAGYEQYF; v_gene: TRBV7-2; j_gene: TRBJ2-7; abundance: .; d_gene: TRBD2